These T cell receptor beta chains were read from a single sample in a study of cytomegalovirus exposure and HLA in healthy donors. Assay: immunoSEQ multiplex PCR; the TCRdb copy retains only in-frame clones and omits some. Among 100,000 to 150,000 clones listed, 60% to 75% were seen once. The sequencing input was PBMCs. All receptors derive from a woman aged 45 to 65 in good health and CMV-seropositive. Both conserved end residues are part of each CDR3. A D gene is named only where the DNA matches it firmly. Clone size is stated in some rows and not others, as once, few, many or a class when expanded.

D gene	J gene	clone size	V gene	CDR3 protein	CDR3 DNA
NA	TRBJ1-4	NA	TRBV16	CASSQGEGPTMKLFF	TGTGCCAGCAGCCAAGGTGAGGGCCCCACGATGAAACTGTTTTTT
NA	TRBJ2-5	NA	TRBV6-5	CASTRDLQETQYF	TGTGCCAGCACCCGGGACTTACAAGAGACCCAGTACTTC
NA	TRBJ1-2	NA	TRBV5-4	CASSQQGGSGYTF	TGTGCCAGCAGCCAACAGGGCGGCAGTGGCTACACCTTC
TRBD1	TRBJ1-1	NA	TRBV11-2	CASSLDRGRRDTEAFF	TGTGCCAGCAGCCTAGACAGGGGGCGGCGAGACACTGAAGCTTTCTTT
NA	TRBJ1-1	NA	TRBV2	CASSDNRAEAFF	TGTGCCAGCAGTGATAACAGGGCTGAAGCTTTCTTT
NA	TRBJ2-1	NA	TRBV9	CASSDTGGNEQFF	TGTGCCAGCAGCGACACCGGGGGCAATGAGCAGTTCTTC
NA	TRBJ1-6	NA	TRBV27	CASSITPWGSPLHF	TGTGCCAGCAGTATAACCCCTTGGGGCTCACCCCTCCACTTT
NA	TRBJ2-6	NA	TRBV19	CASTDRSGANVLTF	TGTGCCAGTACCGACAGATCTGGGGCCAACGTCCTGACTTTC
NA	TRBJ1-5	few	TRBV6-1	CASSDGQAQPQHF	TGTGCCAGCAGTGATGGGCAAGCCCAGCCCCAGCATTTT
NA	TRBJ1-2	NA	TRBV9	CASSVEEGWSGAGYTF	TGTGCCAGCAGCGTAGAGGAAGGCTGGTCAGGGGCTGGCTACACCTTC
NA	TRBJ2-3	NA	TRBV5-1	CASSLAQVGDTQYF	TGCGCCAGCAGCTTGGCCCAGGTTGGAGATACGCAGTATTTT
NA	TRBJ1-1	NA	TRBV20-1	CSAVGGGFAFF	TGCAGTGCCGTTGGGGGGGGGTTTGCTTTCTTT
TRBD1	TRBJ1-1	NA	TRBV6-5	CASSYIGTGASEAFF	TGTGCCAGCAGTTACATCGGGACAGGGGCTTCTGAAGCTTTCTTT